This T cell receptor (beta chain) was captured in a study of radiotherapy plus CTLA-4 blockade in lung cancer. Study-wide results and limits: TCR clones of tumor origin grew in blood after radiotherapy plus ipilimumab.

Generated by immunoSEQ multiplex PCR, the TCRdb table keeps only in-frame clones and is missing some. The repertoire holds some 94,000 clones, about four fifths seen once, with roughly 26% in the top ten. Worth noting for this clone: Its antigen remains unknown.

The CDR3 has 15 residues. CDR1 and CDR2 (germline): MDHEN, SYDVKM. Trimming cost V 2 bases and J 5 bases, with 15 bases left between them. This chain uses TRBV28 with TRBJ1-1; D gene ambiguous. Source: peripheral blood, taken from a patient treated with radiotherapy plus ipilimumab. The source is a human donor with non-small cell lung cancer that progressed on radiotherapy plus ipilimumab. The CDR3 region is CASSLMEGIRTEAFF. In DNA form, the CDR3 reads TGTGCCAGCAGTTTAATGGAGGGTATAAGAACTGAAGCTTTCTTT. Full variable domain (rest looked up from reference TRBV28 and TRBJ1-1): DVKVTQSSRYLVKRTGEKVFLECVQDMDHENMFWYRQDPGLGLRLIYFSYDVKMKEKGDIPEGYSVSREKKERFSLILESASTNQTSMYLCASSLMEGIRTEAFFGQGTRLTVV.